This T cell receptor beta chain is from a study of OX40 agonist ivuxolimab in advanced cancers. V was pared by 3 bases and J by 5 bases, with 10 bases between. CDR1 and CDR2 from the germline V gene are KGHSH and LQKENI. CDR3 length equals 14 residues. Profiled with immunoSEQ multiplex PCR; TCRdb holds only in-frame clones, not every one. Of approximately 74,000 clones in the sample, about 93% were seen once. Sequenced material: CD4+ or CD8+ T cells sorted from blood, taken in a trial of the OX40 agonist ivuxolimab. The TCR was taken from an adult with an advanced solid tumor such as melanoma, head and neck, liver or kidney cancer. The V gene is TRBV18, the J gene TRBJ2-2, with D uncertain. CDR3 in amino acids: CASSPPVRTGELFF. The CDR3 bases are TGTGCCAGCTCACCTCCGGTCCGAACCGGGGAGCTGTTTTTT.